This TCR beta chain is drawn from a study of shared clonotypes between healthy human individuals. CD4+ cells underwent separation, giving CD45RA+ naive and CD45RA-negative memory subsets. This CDR3 has 15 residues. V was pared by 6 bases and J by 0 bases, with 13 bases between. Germline loops: CDR1 MGHDK, CDR2 SYGVNS. Sequenced by immunoSEQ multiplex PCR; TCRdb stores in-frame clones only, minus some. The top ten clones hold about a tenth of a sample with about 300,000 clones, around 72% of them seen once. On this clone: Its antigen is not known.

Study-level points and caveats: A handful of donors showed sharing of approximately 5% of naive CD4 clonotypes.

This clonotype was obtained from a man aged 25 to 40 in good health. This chain uses TRBV25-1 with TRBJ2-3; tentative D call: TRBD1 (5 bases). The sequenced sample consisted of memory CD4+ T cells sorted from blood. The subset: CD45RA-negative fraction. The CDR3 sequence: CASSDSTFSTDTQYF. CDR3 sequence (DNA): TGTGCCAGCAGCGACAGTACCTTTAGCACAGATACGCAGTATTTT. Full variable domain (missing parts from reference TRBV25-1 and TRBJ2-3): EADIYQTPRYLVIGTGKKITLECSQTMGHDKMYWYQQDPGMELHLIHYSYGVNSTEKGDLSSESTVSRIRTEHFPLTLESARPSHTSQYLCASSDSTFSTDTQYFGPGTRLTVL.